The clone carrying this T cell receptor beta chain was seen ten or more times. V shed 5 bases, J shed 3 bases, and the junction held 7 bases outside the gene matches. The CDR3 spans 16 residues. Germline V CDR1 and CDR2: LNHNV, YYDKDF (reference sequence). Patients sequenced had flow cytometry evidence of CD8+CD57+ cell expansion. This record comes from a study of CD8+CD57+ T cells in acquired aplastic anemia. Genomic DNA, serving as template, underwent TCR beta VDJ and CDR3 profiling. Using its own MiXCR run on the reads, TCRdb lists one record per CDR3 protein. The data show about 160,000 distinct CDR3 sequences, around 50% seen once.

Sequenced sample: sorted CD4+, CD8+, or CD8+CD57+ T cells (not recorded which) from PBMCs. This clonotype was sampled from a human donor with aplastic anemia. V is TRBV15 and J is TRBJ2-3, with 11 bases fitting TRBD1. The CDR3 sequence is CATSPPGQGVTDTQYF. The CDR3 region has the DNA TGTGCCACCAGCCCTCCGGGACAGGGGGTAACAGATACGCAGTATTTT.